Shown below are 8 T cell receptor beta chains from a single sample sequenced in a study of T cells in Graves' hyperthyroidism and ophthalmopathy. Regions amplified from RNA transcripts were the TCR beta CDR3 regions. RT-PCR in the first round (using the HTBI primer set) targeted the TCR CDR3. TCRdb fed the multiplex PCR reads into MiXCR, producing one record per CDR3 protein. The sample shows approximately 320,000 distinct CDR3 sequences, around 16% of them seen only once. The sample taken for sequencing was blood. The receptor set was obtained from a man aged 30-40 years with Graves' hyperthyroidism.

The rearrangement joins TRBV6-1 to TRBJ2-2, with TRBD2 identical over 10 bases. The CDR3 totals 15 residues. Germline values: CDR1 MNHNS, CDR2 SASEGT. V dropped 4 bases and J dropped 7; count of bases not matched to a gene: 6. The CDR3 reads CASSVIAGGIGELFF. The CDR3 nucleotides read TGTGCCAGCAGTGTTATAGCGGGAGGAATCGGGGAGCTGTTTTTT.

The sample holds many counts of this clonotype. This chain joins TRBV24-1 and TRBJ2-5; D call uncertain. This CDR3 is 13 amino acids long. The V end lost 7 bases, the J end lost 2 bases, and 10 bases lay between the germline ends. The V gene's germline CDR1 is KGHDR and CDR2 SFDVKD. The CDR3 region is CATSHTVQETQYF. The DNA of the CDR3 is TGTGCCACCAGCCACACCGTTCAAGAGACCCAGTACTTC.

This clonotype was recorded many times. The chain uses TRBV18 and TRBJ1-4; 8 bases fit TRBD1. Germline CDR1 is KGHSH and CDR2 is LQKENI. The V segment lost 5 bases and the J segment 7 bases; nucleotides outside the gene matches: 9. This CDR3 is built from 15 residues. CDR3 region: CASSSTGGAFEKLFF. DNA for the CDR3: TGTGCCAGCTCATCTACAGGGGGGGCCTTTGAAAAACTGTTTTTT.

Details on this clonotype: In this CDR3 the conserved last residue, phenylalanine or tryptophan, is missing, so a read error is likely. The chain carries TRBV7-9 and TRBJ2-1; tentatively, D is TRBD2 (6 bases). Trimming cost V 3 bases and J 4 bases, with 7 bases left between them. The CDR3 consists of 13 residues. CDR1 is SEHNR, CDR2 FQNEAQ, per germline (reference sequence). CDR3 in amino acids: CASSFGGYNEQFS. CDR3 DNA sequence: TGTGCCAGCAGCTTCGGGGGTTACAATGAGCAGTTCTCC.

The chain has TRBV4-2 and TRBJ1-4, with D hard to call. The V end was cut by 1 base, the J end by 5 bases, with 8 bases between. This CDR3 region has 14 residues. In germline, CDR1 is LGHNA, CDR2 YNFKEQ. As DNA, the CDR3 is TGTGCCAGCAGCCAAGGGCAGATCAATGAAAAACTGTTTTTT. Amino acids: CASSQGQINEKLFF.

This sequence joins TRBV20-1 and TRBJ2-7; 14 bases are shared with TRBD2. The J segment lost 7 bases and the V segment lost 2 bases, leaving 7 bases of the junction unmatched. Germline-derived CDR1 and CDR2 are DFQATT and SNEGSKA (reference sequence). This CDR3 is built from 15 residues. The DNA for the CDR3 is TGCAGTGCTAGATGGACTAGCGGGAGGCCAGGGGAGCAGTACTTC. It specifies CSARWTSGRPGEQYF.

There are many counts of this clonotype. The chain couples TRBV28 to TRBJ2-3; 8 bases fit TRBD2. Looked up from germline, CDR1 is MDHEN and CDR2 is SYDVKM. After removal of 4 bases from V and 8 bases from J, the junction contained 17 bases not matched to a gene. This CDR3 contains 17 residues. DNA for the CDR3: TGTGCCAGCAGTTCCCAAATCCTAGCGGGCAAAGGGGTTACGCAGTATTTT. This gives the protein CASSSQILAGKGVTQYF.

J is TRBJ2-1 and V is TRBV5-5, with a tentative D call TRBD2 (6 bases). The germline CDR1 and CDR2 sequences are SGHKS and YYEKEE (reference sequence). V dropped 4 bases and J dropped 0 bases, with 14 bases sitting between them. The CDR3 extends over 16 amino acids. The CDR3 DNA is TGTGCCAGCAGCCCGCGACTAGGTATCTCCTACAATGAGCAGTTCTTC. Translating gives CASSPRLGISYNEQFF.